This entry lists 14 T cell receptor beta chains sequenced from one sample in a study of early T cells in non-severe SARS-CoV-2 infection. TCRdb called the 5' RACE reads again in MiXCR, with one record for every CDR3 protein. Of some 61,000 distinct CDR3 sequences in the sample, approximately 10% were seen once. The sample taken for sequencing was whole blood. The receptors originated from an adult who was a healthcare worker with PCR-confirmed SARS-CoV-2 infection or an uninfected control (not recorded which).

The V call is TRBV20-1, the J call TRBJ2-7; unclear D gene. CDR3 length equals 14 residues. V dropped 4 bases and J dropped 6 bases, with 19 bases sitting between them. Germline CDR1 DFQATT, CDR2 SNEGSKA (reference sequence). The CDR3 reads CSAIRLGFPGEQYF. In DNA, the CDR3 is TGCAGTGCTATTCGCCTAGGGTTTCCCGGCGAGCAGTACTTC.

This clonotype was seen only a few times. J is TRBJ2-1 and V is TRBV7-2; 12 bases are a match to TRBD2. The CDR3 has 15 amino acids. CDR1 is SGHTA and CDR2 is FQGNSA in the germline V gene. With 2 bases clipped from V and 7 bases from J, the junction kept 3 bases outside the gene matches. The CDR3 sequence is CASSLFLAGGNEQFF. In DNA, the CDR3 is TGTGCCAGCAGCTTATTCCTAGCGGGGGGGAATGAGCAGTTCTTC. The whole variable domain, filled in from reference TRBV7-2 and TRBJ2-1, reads GAGVSQSPSNKVTEKGKDVELRCDPISGHTALYWYRQSLGQGLEFLIYFQGNSAPDKSGLPSDRFSAERTGGSVSTLTIQRTQQEDSAVYLCASSLFLAGGNEQFFGPGTRLTVL.

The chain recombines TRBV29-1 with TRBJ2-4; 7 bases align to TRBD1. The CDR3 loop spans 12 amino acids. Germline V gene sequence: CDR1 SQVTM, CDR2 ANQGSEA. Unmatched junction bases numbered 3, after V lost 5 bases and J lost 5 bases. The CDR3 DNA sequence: TGCAGCGTTCGGACAGGAGAAAACATTCAGTACTTC. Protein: CSVRTGENIQYF.

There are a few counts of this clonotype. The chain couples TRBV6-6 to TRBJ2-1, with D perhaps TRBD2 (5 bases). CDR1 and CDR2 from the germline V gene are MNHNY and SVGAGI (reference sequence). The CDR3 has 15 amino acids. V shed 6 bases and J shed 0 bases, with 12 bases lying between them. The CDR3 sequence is CASSATGVSYNEQFF. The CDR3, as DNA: TGTGCCAGCAGCGCCACCGGGGTCTCCTACAATGAGCAGTTCTTC.

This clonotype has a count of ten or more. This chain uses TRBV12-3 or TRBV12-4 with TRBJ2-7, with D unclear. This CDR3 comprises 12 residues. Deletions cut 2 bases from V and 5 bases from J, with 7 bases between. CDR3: CASSLLSHEQYF. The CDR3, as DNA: TGTGCCAGCAGTTTACTGAGCCACGAGCAGTACTTC.

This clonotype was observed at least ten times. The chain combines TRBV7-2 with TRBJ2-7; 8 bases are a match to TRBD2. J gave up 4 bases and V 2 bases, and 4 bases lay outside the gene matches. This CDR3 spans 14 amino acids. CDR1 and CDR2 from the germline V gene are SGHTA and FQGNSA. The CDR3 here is CASSLRTSFYEQYF. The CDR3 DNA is TGTGCCAGCAGCTTAAGGACTAGCTTTTACGAGCAGTACTTC.

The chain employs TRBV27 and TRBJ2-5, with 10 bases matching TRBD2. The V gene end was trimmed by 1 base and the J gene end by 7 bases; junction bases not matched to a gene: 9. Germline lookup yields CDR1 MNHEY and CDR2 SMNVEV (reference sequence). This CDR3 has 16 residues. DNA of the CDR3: TGTGCCAGCAGTTTATGGGGGACTAGCGATTGGGCGACCCAGTACTTC. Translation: CASSLWGTSDWATQYF.

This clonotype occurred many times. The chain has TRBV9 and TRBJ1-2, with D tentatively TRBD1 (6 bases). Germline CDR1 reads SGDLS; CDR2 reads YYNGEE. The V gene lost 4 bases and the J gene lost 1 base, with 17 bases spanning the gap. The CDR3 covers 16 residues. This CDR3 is CASSTATGPNNYGYTF. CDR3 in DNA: TGTGCCAGCAGCACTGCGACAGGCCCTAATAACTATGGCTACACCTTC.

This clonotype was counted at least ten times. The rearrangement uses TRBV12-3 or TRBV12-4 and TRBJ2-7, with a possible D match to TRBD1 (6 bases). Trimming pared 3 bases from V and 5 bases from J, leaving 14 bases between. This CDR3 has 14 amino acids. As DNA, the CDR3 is TGTGCCAGCAGTTTTCAACAGGGCGTAGACGAGCAGTACTTC. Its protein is CASSFQQGVDEQYF.

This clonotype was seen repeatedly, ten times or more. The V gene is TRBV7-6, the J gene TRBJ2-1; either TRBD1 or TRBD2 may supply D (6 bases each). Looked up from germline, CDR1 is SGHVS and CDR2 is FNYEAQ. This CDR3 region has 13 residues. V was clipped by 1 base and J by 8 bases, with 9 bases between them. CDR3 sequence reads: CASSLGRGDEQFF. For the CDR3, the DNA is TGTGCCAGCAGCTTAGGAAGGGGGGATGAGCAGTTCTTC.

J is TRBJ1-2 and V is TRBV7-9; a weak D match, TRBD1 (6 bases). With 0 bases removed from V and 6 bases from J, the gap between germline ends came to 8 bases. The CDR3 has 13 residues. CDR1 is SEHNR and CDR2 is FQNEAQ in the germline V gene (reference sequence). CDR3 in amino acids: CASSLAGGNGYTF. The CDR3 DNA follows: TGTGCCAGCAGCTTAGCCGGGGGCAATGGCTACACCTTC.

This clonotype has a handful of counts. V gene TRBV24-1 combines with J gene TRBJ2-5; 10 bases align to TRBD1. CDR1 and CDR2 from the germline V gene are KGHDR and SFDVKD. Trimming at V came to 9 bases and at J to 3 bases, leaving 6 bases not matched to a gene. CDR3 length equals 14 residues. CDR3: CATRRGQGKETQYF. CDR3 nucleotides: TGTGCCACCCGCAGGGGACAGGGGAAAGAGACCCAGTACTTC.

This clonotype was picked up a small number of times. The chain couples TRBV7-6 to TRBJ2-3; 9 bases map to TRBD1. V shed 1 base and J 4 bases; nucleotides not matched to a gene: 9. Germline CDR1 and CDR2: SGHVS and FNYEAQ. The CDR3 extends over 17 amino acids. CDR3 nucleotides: TGTGCCAGCAGCTTAGATACAGGGGGCGGTTATCCAGATACGCAGTATTTT. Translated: CASSLDTGGGYPDTQYF.

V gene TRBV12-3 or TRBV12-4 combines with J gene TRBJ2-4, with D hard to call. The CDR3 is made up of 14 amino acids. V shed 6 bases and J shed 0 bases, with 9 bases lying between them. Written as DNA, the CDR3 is TGTGCCAGCAGACCTGATTTAGCCAAAAACATTCAGTACTTC. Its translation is CASRPDLAKNIQYF.